This paragraph covers one T cell receptor (beta chain) sequence. This specimen belongs to a study of blood T cell repertoires in COVID-19. The authors' processing: Amplifying reference gene primers gave estimates of nucleated cell counts. Method: immunoSEQ multiplex PCR; TCRdb's copy keeps in-frame clones and lacks some. D and trimming come from the DNA, and the V and J calls and clone size come from that table. The sample records 390,000 or so clones, roughly 87% being singletons. In terms of age and location, participants ranged from roughly 18 to 95 years and lived in around 22 US areas. Cohort 3 donors counted as recovered after two negative PCRs, clearance, or resolved symptoms. The CDR3 length is 13 residues. The trim removed 1 base at V and 8 bases at J, leaving 2 bases unmatched. Germline V lookup: CDR1 SGHVS, CDR2 FNYEAQ.

The chain couples TRBV7-6 to TRBJ1-1; 9 bases are shared with TRBD1. Sample: PBMCs or T cells enriched from blood (not recorded which). The clonotype comes from a woman aged 50 to 60 who had recovered from COVID-19. The CDR3 sequence: CASSLGGQGEAFF. CDR3 coding DNA: TGTGCCAGCAGCTTAGGGGGACAGGGAGAAGCTTTCTTT.